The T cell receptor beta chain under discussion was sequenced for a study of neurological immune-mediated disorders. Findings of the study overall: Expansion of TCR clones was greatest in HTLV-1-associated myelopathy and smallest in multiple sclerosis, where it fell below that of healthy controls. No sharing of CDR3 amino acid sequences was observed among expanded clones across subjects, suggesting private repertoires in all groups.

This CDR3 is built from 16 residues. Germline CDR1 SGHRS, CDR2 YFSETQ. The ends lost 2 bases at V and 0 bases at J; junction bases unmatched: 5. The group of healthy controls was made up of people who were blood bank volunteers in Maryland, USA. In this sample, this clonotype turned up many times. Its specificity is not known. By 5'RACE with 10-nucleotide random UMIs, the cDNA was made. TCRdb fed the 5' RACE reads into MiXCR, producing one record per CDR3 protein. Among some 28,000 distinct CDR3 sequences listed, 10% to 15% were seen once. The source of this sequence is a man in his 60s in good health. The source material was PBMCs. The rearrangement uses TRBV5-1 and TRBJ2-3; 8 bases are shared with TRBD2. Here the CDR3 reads CASSFGSGASTDTQYF. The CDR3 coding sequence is TGCGCCAGCAGCTTTGGTAGCGGGGCTAGCACAGATACGCAGTATTTT. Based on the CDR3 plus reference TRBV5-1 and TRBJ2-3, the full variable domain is KAGVTQTPRYLIKTRGQQVTLSCSPISGHRSVSWYQQTPGQGLQFLFEYFSETQRNKGNFPGRFSGRQFSNSRSEMNVSTLELGDSALYLCASSFGSGASTDTQYFGPGTRLTVL.